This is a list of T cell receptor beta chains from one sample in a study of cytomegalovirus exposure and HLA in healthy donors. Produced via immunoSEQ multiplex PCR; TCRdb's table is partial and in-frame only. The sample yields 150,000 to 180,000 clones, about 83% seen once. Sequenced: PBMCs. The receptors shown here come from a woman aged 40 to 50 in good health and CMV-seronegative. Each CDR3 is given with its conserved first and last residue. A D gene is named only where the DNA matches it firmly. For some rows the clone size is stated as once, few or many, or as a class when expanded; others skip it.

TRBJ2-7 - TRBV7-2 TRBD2 CASSLVGLGVVEQYF TGTGCCAGCAGCTTAGTAGGACTAGGGGTAGTCGAGCAGTACTTC
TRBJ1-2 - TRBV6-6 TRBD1 CASSQLGTGGYTF TGTGCCAGCAGCCAGCTAGGGACAGGCGGCTACACCTTC
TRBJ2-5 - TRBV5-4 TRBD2 CASSFGLVETQYF TGTGCCAGCAGCTTCGGACTAGTTGAGACCCAGTACTTC
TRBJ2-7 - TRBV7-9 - CASSLVIVPYEQYF TGTGCCAGCAGCTTAGTAATAGTCCCCTACGAGCAGTACTTC
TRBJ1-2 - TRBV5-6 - CASSLAGELDGYTF TGTGCCAGCAGCTTGGCCGGGGAATTGGATGGCTACACCTTC
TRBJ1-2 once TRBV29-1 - CSVWAGANYGYTF TGCAGCGTTTGGGCGGGGGCAAACTATGGCTACACCTTC
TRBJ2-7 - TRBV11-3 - CASSSSEDEQYF TGTGCCAGCAGCTCCTCGGAGGACGAGCAGTACTTC
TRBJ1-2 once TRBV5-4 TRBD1 CASSWIGQGVYGYTF TGTGCCAGCAGCTGGATAGGGCAGGGGGTCTATGGCTACACCTTC
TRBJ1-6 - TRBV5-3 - CARSSGNSPLHF TGTGCCAGAAGCTCGGGAAATTCACCCCTCCACTTT
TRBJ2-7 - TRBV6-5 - CASSYSNREGFEQYF TGTGCCAGCAGTTACTCGAACAGGGAAGGCTTCGAGCAGTACTTC
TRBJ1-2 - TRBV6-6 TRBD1 CASRLQGADGYTF TGTGCCAGCAGGCTACAGGGGGCAGATGGCTACACCTTC
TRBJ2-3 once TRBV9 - CASSVAGGLTDTQYF TGTGCCAGCAGCGTAGCCGGGGGGCTCACAGATACGCAGTATTTT
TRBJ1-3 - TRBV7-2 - CASSQGFSGNTIYF TGTGCCAGCAGCCAGGGATTCTCTGGAAACACCATATATTTT
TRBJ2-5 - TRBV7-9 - CASSFPSKELRGETQYF TGTGCCAGCAGCTTCCCCTCCAAAGAGCTTAGGGGAGAGACCCAGTACTTC
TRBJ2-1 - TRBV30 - CAWSALGGEQFF TGTGCCTGGAGTGCCCTGGGGGGTGAGCAGTTCTTC
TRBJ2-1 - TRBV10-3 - CATALLVNNEQFF TGTGCCACCGCCCTACTAGTTAACAATGAGCAGTTCTTC
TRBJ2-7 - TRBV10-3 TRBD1 CAIRGTGEPYEQYF TGTGCCATCAGGGGGACAGGTGAACCTTACGAGCAGTACTTC
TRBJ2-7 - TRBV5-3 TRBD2 CARSLALAGVGQYF TGTGCCAGAAGCTTGGCCCTAGCGGGAGTCGGGCAGTACTTC
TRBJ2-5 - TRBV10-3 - CAISQGPEETQYF TGTGCCATCAGTCAGGGGCCCGAGGAGACCCAGTACTTC
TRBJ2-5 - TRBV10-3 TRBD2 CAISDASGETQYF TGTGCCATCAGTGACGCTAGCGGGGAGACCCAGTACTTC
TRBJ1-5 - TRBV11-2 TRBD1 CASSLQGRSNQPQHF TGTGCCAGCAGCCTACAGGGGAGAAGCAATCAGCCCCAGCATTTT
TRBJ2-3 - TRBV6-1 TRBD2 CASNKLAGDTDTQYF TGTGCCAGCAATAAACTAGCGGGGGACACAGATACGCAGTATTTT
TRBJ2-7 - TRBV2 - CASSERETSRYEQYF TGTGCCAGCAGTGAAAGGGAGACTAGTCGCTACGAGCAGTACTTC
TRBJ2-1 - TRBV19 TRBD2 CASSPRLAGGYNEQFF TGTGCCAGTAGTCCCCGACTAGCGGGAGGCTACAATGAGCAGTTCTTC
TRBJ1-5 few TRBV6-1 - CAGGGAQPQHF TGTGCCGGTGGAGGGGCCCAGCCCCAGCATTTT
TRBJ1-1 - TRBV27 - CASRWGQLNTEAFF TGTGCCAGCAGATGGGGGCAGTTGAACACTGAAGCTTTCTTT
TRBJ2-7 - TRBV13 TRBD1 CASSQDRGAEQYF TGTGCCAGCAGCCAAGACAGGGGTGCCGAGCAGTACTTC
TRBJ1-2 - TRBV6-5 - CASSSLGIAGWGYTF TGTGCCAGCAGTTCCTTGGGAATCGCAGGGTGGGGCTACACCTTC
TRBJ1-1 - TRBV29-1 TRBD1 CSVETSRGLGTEAFF TGCAGCGTTGAGACTTCCAGGGGGCTGGGCACTGAAGCTTTCTTT
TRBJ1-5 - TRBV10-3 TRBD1 CAISETGGDQPQHF TGTGCCATCAGTGAGACAGGGGGCGATCAGCCCCAGCATTTT
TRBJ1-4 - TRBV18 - CASSLEGTTNEKLFF TGTGCCAGCTCCCTCGAGGGGACTACCAATGAAAAACTGTTTTTT
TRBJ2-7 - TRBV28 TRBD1 CASSSTGTGISGEQYF TGTGCCAGCAGTTCCACCGGGACAGGGATATCCGGCGAGCAGTACTTC
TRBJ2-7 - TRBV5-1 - CASSLALSSYEQYF TGCGCCAGCAGCTTGGCCCTCAGCTCCTACGAGCAGTACTTC
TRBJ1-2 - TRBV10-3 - CAISGEAGAYGYTF TGTGCCATCAGTGGCGAAGCGGGGGCCTATGGCTACACCTTC
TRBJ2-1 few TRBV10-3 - CAISGDSYNEQFF TGTGCCATCAGCGGGGACTCCTACAATGAGCAGTTCTTC
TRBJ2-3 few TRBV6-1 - CASSGPTPPRTDTQYF TGTGCCAGCAGTGGCCCCACTCCCCCGCGGACAGATACGCAGTATTTT
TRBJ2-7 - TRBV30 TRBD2 CAWSTVAGGAYEQYF TGTGCCTGGAGTACCGTAGCGGGGGGGGCCTACGAGCAGTACTTC
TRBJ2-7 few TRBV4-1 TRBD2 CASGPGLAGTYEQYF TGCGCCAGTGGTCCAGGACTAGCGGGGACCTACGAGCAGTACTTC
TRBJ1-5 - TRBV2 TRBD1 CASSADRVGQPQHF TGTGCCAGCAGCGCGGACAGGGTTGGTCAGCCCCAGCATTTT
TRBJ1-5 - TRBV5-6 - CASSLRQGNQPQHF TGTGCCAGCAGCTTGAGGCAGGGCAATCAGCCCCAGCATTTT
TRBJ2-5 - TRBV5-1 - CASSLIGGQETQYF TGCGCCAGCAGCTTGATCGGCGGGCAAGAGACCCAGTACTTC
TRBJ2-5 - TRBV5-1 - CASTPSSGYETQYF TGCGCCAGCACCCCGAGCTCCGGGTACGAGACCCAGTACTTC
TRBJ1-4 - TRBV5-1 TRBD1 CASARSGTGNEKLFF TGCGCCAGCGCCCGATCCGGGACAGGGAATGAAAAACTGTTTTTT
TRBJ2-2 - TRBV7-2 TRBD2 CASSQLAVNTGELFF TGTGCCAGCAGCCAACTAGCGGTGAACACCGGGGAGCTGTTTTTT
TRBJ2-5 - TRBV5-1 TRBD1 CASSIGQGMQETQYF TGCGCCAGCAGCATAGGACAGGGGATGCAAGAGACCCAGTACTTC
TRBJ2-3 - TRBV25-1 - CASSESLVGAGSTDTQYF TGTGCCAGCAGTGAATCCCTCGTCGGGGCGGGGAGCACAGATACGCAGTATTTT
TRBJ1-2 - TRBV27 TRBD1 CASRPGGDYGYTF TGTGCCAGCAGACCAGGGGGAGACTATGGCTACACCTTC
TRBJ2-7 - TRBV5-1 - CASSSGLSEEQYF TGCGCCAGCAGCTCCGGACTAAGTGAAGAGCAGTACTTC
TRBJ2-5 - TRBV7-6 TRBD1 CASSARDRPQETQYF TGTGCCAGCAGCGCCCGGGACAGACCCCAAGAGACCCAGTACTTC
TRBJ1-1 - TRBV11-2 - CASSQGQNTEAFF TGTGCCAGCAGCCAGGGACAGAACACTGAAGCTTTCTTT
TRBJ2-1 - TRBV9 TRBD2 CASSPSGRAMNEQFF TGTGCCAGCAGCCCGTCCGGGAGGGCCATGAATGAGCAGTTCTTC
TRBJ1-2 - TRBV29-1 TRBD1 CSVAFSGTGRRYGYTF TGCAGCGTTGCTTTCTCCGGGACAGGTCGCCGGTATGGCTACACCTTC
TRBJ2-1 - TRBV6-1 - CASSDVHSAYNEQFF TGTGCCAGCAGTGACGTCCATAGCGCCTACAATGAGCAGTTCTTC
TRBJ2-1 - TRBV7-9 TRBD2 CASSLGRGVYNEQFF TGTGCCAGCAGCTTAGGACGGGGGGTCTACAATGAGCAGTTCTTC
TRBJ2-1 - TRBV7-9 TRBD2 CASSLGAGEFF TGTGCCAGCAGCTTAGGGGCGGGGGAGTTCTTC
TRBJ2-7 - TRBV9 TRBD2 CASSPSGGRYEQYF TGTGCCAGCAGCCCATCGGGAGGCCGGTACGAGCAGTACTTC
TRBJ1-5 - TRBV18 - CASSPLPSNQPQHF TGTGCCAGCTCACCCCTCCCTAGCAATCAGCCCCAGCATTTT